The T cell receptor (beta chain) described here comes from a study of beta chain features in type 1 diabetes (dated by TCRdb to the late 2010s). The study in broad terms: Mean age, gender distribution, total cell number and subset yield were not different between patients and healthy donors. Regulatory and stem cell-like memory subsets were obtained from only 8 patients and roughly 8 healthy donors, while naive and central memory subsets were obtained from all 30 or so donors. A total of 85 million to 110 million sorted cells were examined across all samples, and RNA yield correlated strongly with the number of cells per subset. The study compared TCRB repertoires of sorted circulating CD4+ T cell subsets between recently diagnosed type 1 diabetes patients and matched healthy donors.

As regards this clone: Its antigen is not yet known. Base-call qualities are not available, and no considerably larger clone is one nucleotide away.

Each donor gave one peripheral blood draw, approximately 0.11 L on average, collected into heparinised tubes. Using a panel that included CD45RO, CCR7, CD25, CD127, CD95 and CD27, naive, central memory, regulatory and stem cell-like memory CD4+ T cells were sorted on a BD FACSAria II. All sorted populations exceeded 98% purity. Right away, PBMCs were isolated by Lymphoprep density gradient centrifugation and were stained directly, with no culture step. To minimize batch effects, samples were stained and sorted in pairs, one healthy donor with one patient per experiment. All of the isolated RNA was reverse transcribed with the High Capacity cDNA Reverse Transcription Kit, so expressed TCRB transcripts were sequenced. Deep immunoSEQ sequencing was performed on naive, central memory and regulatory T cell samples, with an average of about 3.57 million total reads per sample. Sorted cells were lysed in RLT buffer and RNA was extracted with DNase-treated RNeasy Micro or Mini kits, depending on cell number. Each cell subset was processed separately to prevent cross-contamination, with patient and healthy donor samples processed together. The immunoSEQ multiplex PCR was used to amplify TCRB sequences from cDNA, generating 87-bp fragments that spanned the CDR3 region. The amplicons were sequenced using the Illumina HiSeq platform. The original methods were these. Synthetic template baselines were used to correct PCR bias computationally, reads within Hamming distance 2 were collapsed, and singletons that could not be merged were discarded. By aligning reads against IMGT, V, D and J genes, CDR3 length, and insertions or deletions at six rearrangement sites were assigned. Within each subset, clonotype counts were normalized to the number of sorted cells before true diversity and Gini coefficients were calculated with the tcR R package. The overlap coefficient, calculated on TCRB nucleotide sequences, was used to measure repertoire sharing. As a proxy for the pre-selection repertoire, out-of-frame TCRB sequences from naive cells were analyzed. TCRdb provides this immuneACCESS table in a form limited to in-frame rearrangements. Some clones are lacking; in checked studies, under half of them reflect an unresolved V gene, and why the rest are absent is not known. That table is the source of V, J and clone size, and D and trimming were worked out from the DNA. This sample is represented by roughly 340,000 clones; about 13% of them were singletons. Of the sample, roughly 0.015% falls within the top ten clones.

Via the germline V gene, CDR1 is SQVTM and CDR2 ANQGSEA. From the cysteine up to the phenylalanine, the CDR3 has a length of 12 residues. Left in the record is the CDR3 DNA by itself, 36 bases read in frame from the first base. V loses 4 bases of germline sequence and J loses 4 bases, and the interval between the two ends is 10 bases. Results and caveats for the whole study, not just this receptor: Because small numbers of individuals were included in the HLA sub-analyses, any influence of HLA type on TCRB rearrangement was left unresolved. Sequencing cDNA rather than genomic DNA could over-represent highly expressing activated cells, although activation and CD3 levels did not differ between groups. Naive, central memory and regulatory TCRB repertoires appeared to be more alike among patients than among healthy donors. Shorter templates might be favored by PCR, yet because patient and control samples were amplified and corrected together, any such skew would affect both groups equally. In all four CD4+ subsets, TCRB CDR3 length was moderately but significantly shorter in type 1 diabetes patients. Fewer insertions and more nucleotide deletions at VDJ recombination sites were observed in patients with type 1 diabetes, implying thymic rearrangement abnormalities.

The source material was naive CD4+ T cells from blood. Reading the label with the study, this specimen's cell subset or site is: true naive CD4+ T cells. Recombination joined TRBV29-1 with TRBJ1-2, with the D segment identity uncertain. The sequence derives from a young woman with type 1 diabetes. At the DNA level, the sequence is TGCAGCGTTGGAGGTTTTTCCTATGGCTACACCTTC. Its coded protein is CSVGGFSYGYTF.